The 26 T cell receptor beta chains below come from one sample, sequenced in a study of T cell responses to AZD1222 COVID-19 vaccine. Clones were sequenced by immunoSEQ multiplex PCR, and TCRdb holds only the in-frame ones, with some missing. The sample records about 140,000 clones, 75% to 90% being singletons. The sequenced sample was peripheral blood, obtained 28 days after the second AZD1222 dose. The receptors come from an adult who received the AZD1222 COVID-19 vaccine.

This clone has only one observation. The genes are TRBV19 and TRBJ1-5, with D possibly TRBD1 on 5 matching bases. The CDR3 runs 14 residues. Germline-derived CDR1 and CDR2 are LNHDA and SQIVND (reference sequence). V shed 1 base and J shed 6 bases, with 10 bases lying between them. This chain's CDR3 is CASSIVGAGQPQHF. DNA of the CDR3: TGTGCCAGTAGTATAGTAGGGGCGGGTCAGCCCCAGCATTTT. The variable domain in full, with the rest retrieved from reference TRBV19 and TRBJ1-5, is DGGITQSPKYLFRKEGQNVTLSCEQNLNHDAMYWYRQDPGQGLRLIYYSQIVNDFQKGDIAEGYSVSREKKESFPLTVTSAQKNPTAFYLCASSIVGAGQPQHFGDGTRLSIL.

This clone was seen just once. The chain carries TRBV6-5 and TRBJ1-2; D gene unclear. The germline gives CDR1 MNHEY, CDR2 SVGAGI. The length of the CDR3 is 12 residues. V lost 5 bases and J 8 bases, leaving 12 bases between the germline ends. The CDR3 nucleotides read TGTGCCAGCAGTCCCCACACGGAAGGCTACACCTTC. Residues: CASSPHTEGYTF.

The gene calls are TRBV9 and TRBJ2-1, with 10 bases matching TRBD2. This CDR3 spans 19 amino acids. V lost 0 bases, J lost 0 bases, and 9 bases stayed unmatched. The germline V gene encodes CDR1 SGDLS and CDR2 YYNGEE. The CDR3 spells CASSVEGLAGEGSYNEQFF. The CDR3 DNA reads TGTGCCAGCAGCGTAGAGGGTCTAGCGGGGGAAGGCTCCTACAATGAGCAGTTCTTC.

The chain combines TRBV14 with TRBJ2-2, with no clear D. The CDR3 length is 15 residues. Germline CDR1 reads SGHDN; CDR2 reads FVKESK. V gave up 0 bases and J gave up 6 bases, with 11 bases separating them. DNA for the CDR3: TGTGCCAGCAGCCAAGATCGCCTAATCCCCGGGGAGCTGTTTTTT. Its translation: CASSQDRLIPGELFF.

This chain uses TRBV19 with TRBJ1-4, with D hard to call. V was pared by 5 bases and J by 8 bases, with 9 bases between. In germline, CDR1 is LNHDA, CDR2 SQIVND (reference sequence). The CDR3 length is 12 residues. CDR3 loop: CASSGPREKLFF. The CDR3 region has the DNA TGTGCCAGTAGTGGGCCCCGCGAAAAACTGTTTTTT.

The gene calls are TRBV14 and TRBJ1-1; 10 positions agree with TRBD1. The CDR3 covers 13 residues. With 4 bases clipped from V and 7 bases from J, the junction kept 3 bases outside the gene matches. CDR1 is SGHDN and CDR2 is FVKESK in the germline V gene. The CDR3 is CASSLGTGVEAFF. Written as DNA, the CDR3 is TGTGCCAGCAGCCTTGGGACAGGGGTTGAAGCTTTCTTT.

CDR3 DNA sequence: TGTGCCAGTGGCCCGGGGGACTTTTCAGCTTTCTTT. This gives the protein CASGPGDFSAFF. This sequence joins TRBV6-5 and TRBJ1-1; weak D call: TRBD1 (5 bases). Germline V gene sequence: CDR1 MNHEY, CDR2 SVGAGI. CDR3 length equals 12 residues. Trimming cost V 9 bases and J 10 bases, with 18 bases left between them.

The chain uses TRBV12-3 or TRBV12-4 and TRBJ1-5; possible D gene TRBD1, 6 bases. Between the trimmed V and J ends, which lost 6 bases and 5 bases, there was a span of 11 bases. This CDR3 is 13 amino acids long. The CDR3 loop reads CASRTGHDQPQHF. Here the CDR3 DNA reads TGTGCCAGCAGGACGGGACATGATCAGCCCCAGCATTTT.

The chain is built from TRBV6-5 and TRBJ1-4; D is unclear. CDR3 length: 14 residues. V lost 6 bases and J lost 5, with 13 bases in between. CDR1 and CDR2 (germline): MNHEY, SVGAGI. CDR3 DNA: TGTGCCAGCAGCAATGCGGGGATAAATGAAAAACTGTTTTTT. Its protein product is CASSNAGINEKLFF.

This clone was recorded once. The junction does not match germline at one end; this may be a read error. The chain recombines TRBV7-9 with TRBJ2-7; 10 bases agree with TRBD2. Looked up from germline, CDR1 is SEHNR and CDR2 is FQNEAQ (reference sequence). The CDR3 spans 16 residues. CDR3 protein: CASSLAPSGGTYEQYF. CDR3 in DNA: TGTGCCAGCAGCCTAGCCCCTAGCGGGGGAACGTACGAGCAGTACTTC.

Written as DNA, the CDR3 is TGTGCCAGCAGCGCCGCACCCTTGGGGGAGGATACGCAGTATTTT. Its protein product is CASSAAPLGEDTQYF. The chain uses TRBV11-2 and TRBJ2-3, with D perhaps TRBD1 or TRBD2 (5 bases each). The CDR3 contains 15 residues. V was pared by 5 bases and J by 6 bases, with 18 bases between. Looked up from germline, CDR1 is SGHAT and CDR2 is FQNNGV.

V and J are TRBV30 and TRBJ2-4; a weak D match, TRBD1 (5 bases). Germline V gene lookup returns CDR1 GTSNPN and CDR2 SVGIG (reference sequence). CDR3 size: 13 residues. V lost 4 bases and J 6 bases, leaving 13 bases between the germline ends. This chain's CDR3 is CAWKPTAPNIQYF. CDR3 bases: TGTGCCTGGAAACCGACAGCGCCAAACATTCAGTACTTC. The entire variable domain, with the rest obtained from reference TRBV30 and TRBJ2-4, is as follows: SQTIHQWPATLVQPVGSPLSLECTVEGTSNPNLYWYRQAAGRGLQLLFYSVGIGQISSEVPQNLSASRPQDRQFILSSKKLLLSDSGFYLCAWKPTAPNIQYFGAGTRLSVL.

The chain carries TRBV19 and TRBJ2-3; 10 bases line up with TRBD2. Germline V gene sequence: CDR1 LNHDA, CDR2 SQIVND (reference sequence). The CDR3 extends over 15 amino acids. The V gene end was trimmed by 5 bases and the J gene end by 0 bases; junction bases not matched to a gene: 2. CDR3 sequence: CASSVGLASTDTQYF. The DNA for the CDR3 is TGTGCCAGTAGTGTGGGACTAGCGAGCACAGATACGCAGTATTTT.

The chain is built from TRBV27 and TRBJ1-1; 9 bases map to TRBD1. V gave up 3 bases and J gave up 3 bases; unmatched junction bases: 8. The germline V gene has CDR1 MNHEY and CDR2 SMNVEV (reference sequence). The CDR3 contains 16 residues. CDR3 loop: CASSFLGQGPYTEAFF. CDR3 DNA sequence: TGTGCCAGCAGTTTTTTGGGACAGGGACCATACACTGAAGCTTTCTTT.

The CDR3 spells CASSEAGRDIYGYTF. Written as DNA, the CDR3 is TGTGCCAGCAGTGAAGCGGGGAGGGACATTTATGGCTACACCTTC. The rearrangement uses TRBV2 and TRBJ1-2; TRBD1 might be the D (6 bases). This CDR3 contains 15 residues. Germline assignment: CDR1 SNHLY and CDR2 FYNNEI. Trimming stripped 0 bases from V and 5 bases from J, with 13 bases between.

The J gene is TRBJ1-5, the V gene TRBV2; 7 bases agree with TRBD1. CDR3 length: 16 amino acids. The germline V gene encodes CDR1 SNHLY and CDR2 FYNNEI. J gave up 4 bases and V 7 bases, and 13 bases lay outside the gene matches. CDR3 sequence: CASTSTEAGGNQPQHF. CDR3 nucleotides: TGTGCCAGCACCTCCACAGAGGCAGGGGGAAATCAGCCCCAGCATTTT.

This clone came up a few times. The rearrangement joins TRBV6-5 to TRBJ1-3, with D maybe TRBD1 (5 bases). The V end lost 5 bases, the J end lost 1 base, and 12 bases lay between the germline ends. The CDR3 covers 15 residues. CDR1 is MNHEY and CDR2 is SVGAGI in the germline V gene. CDR3: CASSPRQLSGNTIYF. As DNA, the CDR3 is TGTGCCAGCAGTCCCCGACAGCTATCTGGAAACACCATATATTTT.

This chain uses TRBV28 with TRBJ1-4; TRBD1 matches at 10 bases. This CDR3 region has 17 residues. V shed 5 bases and J 2 bases; nucleotides not matched to a gene: 8. Per the germline V gene, CDR1 is MDHEN and CDR2 is SYDVKM. The CDR3 DNA reads as TGTGCCAGCAGTCTAGCCAGACAGGGGGCGACTAATGAAAAACTGTTTTTT. Translating gives CASSLARQGATNEKLFF.

This chain connects TRBV29-1 to TRBJ1-5; D is uncertain. With 4 bases removed from V and 5 bases from J, the gap between germline ends came to 9 bases. Germline CDR1 reads SQVTM; CDR2 reads ANQGSEA. The CDR3 contains 12 residues. The CDR3 DNA is TGCAGCGTTGGGACTGGCGATCAGCCCCAGCATTTT. Translating it yields CSVGTGDQPQHF.

The chain links TRBV5-4 to TRBJ1-2; 7 nucleotides align to TRBD1. The CDR3 is 15 amino acids. With 3 bases clipped from V and 4 bases from J, the junction kept 9 bases outside the gene matches. The germline gives CDR1 SGHNT, CDR2 YYREEE (reference sequence). The DNA of the CDR3 is TGTGCCAGCAGCTCTCGGACAGGTACCGTCTATGGCTACACCTTC. It codes for CASSSRTGTVYGYTF.

The gene calls are TRBV27 and TRBJ2-5; 15 bases align to TRBD2. Losses at the gene ends were 6 bases for V and 3 bases for J; bases not matched to a gene: 8. The CDR3 is 17 residues long. Germline V gene lookup returns CDR1 MNHEY and CDR2 SMNVEV (reference sequence). The CDR3 nucleotides read TGTGCCAGCAGATGGACTAGCGGGGGGGCGGGCGAAGAGACCCAGTACTTC. Translated: CASRWTSGGAGEETQYF.

The chain joins TRBV7-8 to TRBJ1-5; no reliable D call. V was cut by 2 bases and J by 3 bases, with 8 bases left in between. Germline V lookup: CDR1 SGHVS, CDR2 FQNEAQ. This CDR3 spans 14 amino acids. CDR3 region: CASSLFGINQPQHF. The DNA of the CDR3 is TGTGCCAGCAGCTTATTTGGGATCAATCAGCCCCAGCATTTT. Based on the CDR3 plus reference TRBV7-8 and TRBJ1-5, the full variable domain is GAGVSQSPRYKVAKRGQDVALRCDPISGHVSLFWYQQALGQGPEFLTYFQNEAQLDKSGLPSDRFFAERPEGSVSTLKIQRTQQEDSAVYLCASSLFGINQPQHFGDGTRLSIL.

This chain connects TRBV6-5 to TRBJ2-5, with D uncertain. The CDR3 loop spans 12 amino acids. The germline V and J ends were trimmed by 8 bases and 9 bases, with 16 bases remaining between them. Germline assignment: CDR1 MNHEY and CDR2 SVGAGI. The DNA of the CDR3 is TGTGCCAGCGGCGCGGAATATATTCCCCAGTACTTC. The encoded protein is CASGAEYIPQYF.

In DNA, the CDR3 is TGTGCCTGGACCTTCGGGGGGGATGGCTACACCTTC. The encoded protein is CAWTFGGDGYTF. This rearrangement joins TRBV30 to TRBJ1-2; possibly TRBD1 for D (5 bases). The CDR3 extends over 12 amino acids. V lost 4 bases, J lost 6 bases, and 12 bases lay in between. Germline V gives CDR1 GTSNPN, CDR2 SVGIG (reference sequence).

The chain combines TRBV9 with TRBJ1-1, with 8 bases aligning to TRBD1. Germline trimming cut 0 bases from V and 4 bases from J; bases unmatched to any gene: 5. The V gene's germline CDR1 is SGDLS and CDR2 YYNGEE. The CDR3 length is 15 residues. The CDR3 region has the DNA TGTGCCAGCAGCGTAGTTGGACAGGGCGGCACTGAAGCTTTCTTT. It encodes CASSVVGQGGTEAFF.

This chain joins TRBV18 and TRBJ1-1; 8 bases align to TRBD1. Germline loops: CDR1 KGHSH, CDR2 LQKENI. The V gene end was trimmed by 3 bases and the J gene end by 4 bases; junction bases not matched to a gene: 10. CDR3 length equals 16 residues. The CDR3 loop is CASSPPATGVRTEAFF. The CDR3 coding sequence is TGTGCCAGCTCACCTCCGGCGACAGGGGTTCGCACTGAAGCTTTCTTT.